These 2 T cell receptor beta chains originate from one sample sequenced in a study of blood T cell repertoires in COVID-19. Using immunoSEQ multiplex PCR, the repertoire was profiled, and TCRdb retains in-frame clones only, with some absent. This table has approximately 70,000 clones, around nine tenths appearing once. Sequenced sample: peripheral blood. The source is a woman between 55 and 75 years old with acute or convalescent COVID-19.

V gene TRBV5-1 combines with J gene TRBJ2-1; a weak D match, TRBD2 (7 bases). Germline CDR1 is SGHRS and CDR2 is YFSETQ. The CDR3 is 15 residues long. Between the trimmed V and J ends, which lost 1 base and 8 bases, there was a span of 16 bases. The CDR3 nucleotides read TGCGCCAGCAGCTTGAACGGACTAGAGGGGGATGAGCAGTTCTTC. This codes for CASSLNGLEGDEQFF.

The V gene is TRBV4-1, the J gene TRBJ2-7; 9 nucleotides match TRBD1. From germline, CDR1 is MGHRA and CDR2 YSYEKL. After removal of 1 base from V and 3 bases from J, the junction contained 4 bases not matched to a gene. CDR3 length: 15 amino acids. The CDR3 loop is CASSQAWGQGYEQYV. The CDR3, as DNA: TGCGCCAGCAGCCAAGCGTGGGGACAGGGCTACGAGCAGTACGTC.